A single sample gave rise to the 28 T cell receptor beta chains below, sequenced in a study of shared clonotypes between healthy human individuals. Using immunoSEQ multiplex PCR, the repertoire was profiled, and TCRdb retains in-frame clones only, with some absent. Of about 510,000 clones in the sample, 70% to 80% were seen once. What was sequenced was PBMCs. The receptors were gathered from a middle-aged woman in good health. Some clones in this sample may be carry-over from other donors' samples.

CDR3 protein: CASRREGAMADTQYF. The CDR3 DNA reads TGTGCCAGCAGGAGGGAGGGGGCAATGGCAGATACGCAGTATTTT. The chain uses TRBV2 and TRBJ2-3; D may be TRBD1 or TRBD2 (7 bases each). The CDR3 is 15 residues long. The germline V and J ends were trimmed by 6 bases and 4 bases, with 17 bases remaining between them. Germline-derived CDR1 and CDR2 are SNHLY and FYNNEI.

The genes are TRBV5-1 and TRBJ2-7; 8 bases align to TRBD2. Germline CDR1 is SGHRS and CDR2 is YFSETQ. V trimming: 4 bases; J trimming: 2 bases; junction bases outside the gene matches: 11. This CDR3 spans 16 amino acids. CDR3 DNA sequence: TGCGCCAGCAGCCTAATCTCAGCGGGAGTCCCCTACGAGCAGTACTTC. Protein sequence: CASSLISAGVPYEQYF.

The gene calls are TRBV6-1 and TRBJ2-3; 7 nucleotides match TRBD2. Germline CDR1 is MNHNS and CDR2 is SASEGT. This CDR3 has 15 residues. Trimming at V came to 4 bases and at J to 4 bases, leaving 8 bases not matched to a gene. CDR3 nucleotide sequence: TGTGCCAGCAGTGTGGGCGGGAGCGGACCAGATACGCAGTATTTT. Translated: CASSVGGSGPDTQYF.

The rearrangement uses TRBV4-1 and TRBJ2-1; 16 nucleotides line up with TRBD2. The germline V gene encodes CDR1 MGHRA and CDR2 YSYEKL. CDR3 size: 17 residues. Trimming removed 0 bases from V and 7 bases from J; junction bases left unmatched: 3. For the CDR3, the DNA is TGCGCCAGCAGCCAAGAACCGGGACTAGCGGGAGGGAATGAGCAGTTCTTC. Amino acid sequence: CASSQEPGLAGGNEQFF.

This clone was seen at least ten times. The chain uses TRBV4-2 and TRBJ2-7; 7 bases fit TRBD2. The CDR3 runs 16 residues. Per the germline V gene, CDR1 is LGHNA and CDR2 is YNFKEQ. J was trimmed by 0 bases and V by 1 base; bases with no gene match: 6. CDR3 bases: TGTGCCAGCAGCCAAGCCTGGCGGGGGAGCTCCTACGAGCAGTACTTC. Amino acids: CASSQAWRGSSYEQYF.

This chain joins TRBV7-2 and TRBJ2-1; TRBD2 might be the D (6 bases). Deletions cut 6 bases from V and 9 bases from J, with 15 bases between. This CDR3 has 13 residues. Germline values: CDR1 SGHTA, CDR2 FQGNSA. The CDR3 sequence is CASSSWTMLEQFF. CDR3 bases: TGTGCCAGCAGTTCCTGGACTATGCTTGAGCAGTTCTTC.

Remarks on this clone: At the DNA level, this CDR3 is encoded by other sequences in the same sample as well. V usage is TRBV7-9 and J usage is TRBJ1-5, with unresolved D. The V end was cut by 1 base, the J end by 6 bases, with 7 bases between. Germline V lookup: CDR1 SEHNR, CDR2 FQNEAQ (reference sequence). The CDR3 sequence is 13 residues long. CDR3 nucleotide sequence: TGTGCCAGCAGCTTAGGGGAGGGTCAGCCCCAGCATTTT. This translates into CASSLGEGQPQHF.

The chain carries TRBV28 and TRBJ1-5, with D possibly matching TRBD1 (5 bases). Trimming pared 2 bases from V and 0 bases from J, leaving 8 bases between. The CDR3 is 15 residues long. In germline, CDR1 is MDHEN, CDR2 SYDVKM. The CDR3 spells CASSLRGHSNQPQHF. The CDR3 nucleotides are TGTGCCAGCAGTTTACGTGGACATAGCAATCAGCCCCAGCATTTT.

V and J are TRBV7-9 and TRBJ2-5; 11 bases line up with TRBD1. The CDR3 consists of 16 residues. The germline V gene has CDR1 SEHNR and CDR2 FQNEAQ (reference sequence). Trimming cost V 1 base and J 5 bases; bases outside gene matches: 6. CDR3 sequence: CASSLGTGGAVETQYF. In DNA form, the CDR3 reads TGTGCCAGCAGCTTAGGGACAGGGGGCGCGGTGGAGACCCAGTACTTC.

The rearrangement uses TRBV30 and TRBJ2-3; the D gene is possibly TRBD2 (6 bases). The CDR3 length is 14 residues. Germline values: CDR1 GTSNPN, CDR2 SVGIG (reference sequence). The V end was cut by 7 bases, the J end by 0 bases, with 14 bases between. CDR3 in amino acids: CASVRGTSTDTQYF. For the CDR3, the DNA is TGTGCCTCCGTCCGGGGGACTAGCACAGATACGCAGTATTTT.

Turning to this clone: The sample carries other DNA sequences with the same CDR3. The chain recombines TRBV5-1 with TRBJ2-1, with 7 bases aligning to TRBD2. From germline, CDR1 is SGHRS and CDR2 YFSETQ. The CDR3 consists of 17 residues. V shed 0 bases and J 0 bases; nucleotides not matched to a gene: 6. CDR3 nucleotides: TGCGCCAGCAGCTTGGAGGCTAGCGGCTCCTCCTACAATGAGCAGTTCTTC. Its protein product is CASSLEASGSSYNEQFF.

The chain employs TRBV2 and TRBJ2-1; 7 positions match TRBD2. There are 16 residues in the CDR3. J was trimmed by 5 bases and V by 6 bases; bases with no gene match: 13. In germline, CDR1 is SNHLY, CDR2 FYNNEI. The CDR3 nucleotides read TGTGCCAGCAGCGGCCTCGGGACTATACCCAACAATGAGCAGTTCTTC. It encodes CASSGLGTIPNNEQFF.

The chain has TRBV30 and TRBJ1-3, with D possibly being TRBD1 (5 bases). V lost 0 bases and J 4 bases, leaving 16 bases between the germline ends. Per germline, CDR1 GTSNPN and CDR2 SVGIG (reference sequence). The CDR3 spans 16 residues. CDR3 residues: CAWSVLRVPFGNTIYF. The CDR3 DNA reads TGTGCCTGGAGTGTACTCAGGGTGCCCTTCGGAAACACCATATATTTT.

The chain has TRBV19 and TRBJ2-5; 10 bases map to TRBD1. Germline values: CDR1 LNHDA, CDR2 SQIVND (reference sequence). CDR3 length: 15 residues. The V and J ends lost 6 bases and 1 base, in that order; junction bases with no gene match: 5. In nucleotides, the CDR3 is TGTGCCAGTAGCCGCCGGGACAGGGGCCAAGAGACCCAGTACTTC. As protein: CASSRRDRGQETQYF.

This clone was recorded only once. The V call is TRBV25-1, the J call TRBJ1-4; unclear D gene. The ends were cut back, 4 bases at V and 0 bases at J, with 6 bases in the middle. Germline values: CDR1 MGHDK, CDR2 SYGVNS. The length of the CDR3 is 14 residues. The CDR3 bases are TGTGCCAGCAGTGCAGCAGCAACTAATGAAAAACTGTTTTTT. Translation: CASSAAATNEKLFF.

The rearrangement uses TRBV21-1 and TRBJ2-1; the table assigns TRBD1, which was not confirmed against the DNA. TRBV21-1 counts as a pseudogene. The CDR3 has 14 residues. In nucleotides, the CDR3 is TGTGCCAGCACCCCGCCCAGGGTGGACAATGAGCAGTTCTTC. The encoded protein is CASTPPRVDNEQFF.

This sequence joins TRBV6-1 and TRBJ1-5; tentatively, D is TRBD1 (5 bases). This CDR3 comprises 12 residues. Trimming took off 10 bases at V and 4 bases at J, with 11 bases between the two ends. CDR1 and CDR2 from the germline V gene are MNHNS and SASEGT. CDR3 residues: CATTGANQPQHF. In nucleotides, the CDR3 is TGTGCCACCACAGGAGCTAATCAGCCCCAGCATTTT.

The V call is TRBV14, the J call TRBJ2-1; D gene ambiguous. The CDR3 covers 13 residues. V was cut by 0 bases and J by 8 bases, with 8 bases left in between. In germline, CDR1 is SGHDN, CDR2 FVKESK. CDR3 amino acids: CASSQDRRHEQFF. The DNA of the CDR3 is TGTGCCAGCAGCCAAGATCGGCGCCATGAGCAGTTCTTC.

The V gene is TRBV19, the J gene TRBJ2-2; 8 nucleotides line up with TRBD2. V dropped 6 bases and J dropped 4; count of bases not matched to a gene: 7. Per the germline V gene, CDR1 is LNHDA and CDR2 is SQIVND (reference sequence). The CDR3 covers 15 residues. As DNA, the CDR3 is TGTGCCAGTAGCCCCGGACTAGCAGGCACCGGGGAGCTGTTTTTT. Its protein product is CASSPGLAGTGELFF.

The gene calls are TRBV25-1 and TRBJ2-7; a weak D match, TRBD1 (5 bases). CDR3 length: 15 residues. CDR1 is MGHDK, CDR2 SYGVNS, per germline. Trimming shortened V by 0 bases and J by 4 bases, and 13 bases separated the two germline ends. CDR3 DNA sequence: TGTGCCAGCAGTGAATATAGGGGAAATGGTTACGAGCAGTACTTC. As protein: CASSEYRGNGYEQYF.

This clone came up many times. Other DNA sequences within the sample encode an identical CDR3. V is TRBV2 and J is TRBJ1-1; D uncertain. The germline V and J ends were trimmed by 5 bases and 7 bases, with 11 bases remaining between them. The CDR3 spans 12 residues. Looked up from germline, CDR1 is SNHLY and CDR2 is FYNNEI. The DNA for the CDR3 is TGTGCCAGCAGTCTCCGGACGGGTGAAGCTTTCTTT. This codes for CASSLRTGEAFF. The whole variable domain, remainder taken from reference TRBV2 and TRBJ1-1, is EPEVTQTPSHQVTQMGQEVILRCVPISNHLYFYWYRQILGQKVEFLVSFYNNEISEKSEIFDDQFSVERPDGSNFTLKIRSTKLEDSAMYFCASSLRTGEAFFGQGTRLTVV.

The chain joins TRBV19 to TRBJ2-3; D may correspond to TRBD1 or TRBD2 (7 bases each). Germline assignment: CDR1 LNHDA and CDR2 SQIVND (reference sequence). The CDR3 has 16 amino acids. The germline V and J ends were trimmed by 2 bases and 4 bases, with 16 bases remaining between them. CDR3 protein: CASSIRSGGASDTQYF. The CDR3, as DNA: TGTGCCAGTAGTATACGCTCAGGGGGGGCATCAGATACGCAGTATTTT.

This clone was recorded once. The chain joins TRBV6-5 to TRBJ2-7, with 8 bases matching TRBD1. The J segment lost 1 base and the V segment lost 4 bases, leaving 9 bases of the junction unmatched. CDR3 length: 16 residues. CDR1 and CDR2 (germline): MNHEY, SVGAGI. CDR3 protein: CASSSIAGTGSYEQYF. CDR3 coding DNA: TGTGCCAGCAGTTCAATCGCCGGGACAGGTTCCTACGAGCAGTACTTC.

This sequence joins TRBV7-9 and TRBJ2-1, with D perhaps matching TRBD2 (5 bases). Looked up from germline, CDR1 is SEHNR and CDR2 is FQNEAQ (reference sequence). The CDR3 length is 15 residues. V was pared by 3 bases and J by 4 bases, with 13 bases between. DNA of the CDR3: TGTGCCAGCAGCTTCAGAGGGTCGCTATACAATGAGCAGTTCTTC. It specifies CASSFRGSLYNEQFF.

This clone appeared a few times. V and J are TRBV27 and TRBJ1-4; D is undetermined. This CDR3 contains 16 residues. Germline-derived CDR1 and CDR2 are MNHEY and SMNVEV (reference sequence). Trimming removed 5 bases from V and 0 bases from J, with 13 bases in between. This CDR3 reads CASSPTYVATNEKLFF. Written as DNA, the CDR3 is TGTGCCAGCAGTCCCACCTACGTTGCAACTAATGAAAAACTGTTTTTT.

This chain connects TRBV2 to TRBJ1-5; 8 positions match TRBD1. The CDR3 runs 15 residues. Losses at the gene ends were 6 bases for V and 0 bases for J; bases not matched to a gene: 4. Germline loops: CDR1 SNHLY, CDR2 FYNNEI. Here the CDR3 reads CASSPTGDSNQPQHF. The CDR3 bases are TGTGCCAGCAGCCCGACAGGGGATAGCAATCAGCCCCAGCATTTT.

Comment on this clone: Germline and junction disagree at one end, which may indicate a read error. The CDR3 sequence: CASSELQGPYERYF. The CDR3 nucleotides read TGTGCCAGCAGTGAACTACAGGGGCCCTACGAGCGGTACTTC. The chain recombines TRBV6-1 with TRBJ2-7; 7 bases agree with TRBD1. This CDR3 region has 14 residues. Germline V CDR1 and CDR2: MNHNS, SASEGT.

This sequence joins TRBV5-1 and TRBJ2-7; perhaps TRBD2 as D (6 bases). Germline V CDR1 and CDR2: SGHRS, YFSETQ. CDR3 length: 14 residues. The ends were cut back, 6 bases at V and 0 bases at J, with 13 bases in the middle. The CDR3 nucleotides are TGCGCCAGCAATCTGGATAGCGGCTCCTACGAGCAGTACTTC. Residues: CASNLDSGSYEQYF.